These T cell receptor beta chains were read from a single sample in a study of CD8+ T cells in alopecia areata. Method: immunoSEQ multiplex PCR; TCRdb's copy keeps in-frame clones and lacks some. Counted here are roughly 130,000 clones, over 50% occurring once; the ten biggest clones make up roughly 4.5%. The specimen was CD4+ T cells sorted from blood, collected at week 0. The origin of the receptors is a human donor with alopecia areata. The CDR3 runs from the conserved cysteine through the conserved F or W. The D gene is left open where the match is weak. The size field is filled for only some rows; it gives once, few, many or a size class.

j_call clone_size v_call d_call cdr3_aa cdr3_nt
TRBJ2-5 - TRBV18 TRBD2 CASSPVLAGTQETQYF TGTGCCAGCTCACCGGTACTAGCGGGGACCCAAGAGACCCAGTACTTC
TRBJ2-7 few TRBV30 - CAWSPENAYEQYF TGTGCCTGGAGTCCGGAGAATGCCTACGAGCAGTACTTC
TRBJ1-5 - TRBV5-6 TRBD1 CASSYPRFDRVQPQHF TGTGCCAGCAGCTACCCACGATTCGACAGGGTCCAGCCCCAGCATTTT
TRBJ2-7 few TRBV7-9 TRBD2 CASSSTLLDAGDLIHEQYF TGTGCCAGCAGCTCGACCCTACTAGATGCGGGGGACCTTATCCACGAGCAGTACTTC
TRBJ2-4 - TRBV5-1 TRBD1 CASSSVGQGVDIQYF TGCGCCAGCAGCTCCGTCGGACAGGGGGTGGACATTCAGTACTTC
TRBJ2-7 - TRBV6-5 - CASSYGGPGNEQYF TGTGCCAGCAGTTACGGGGGGCCCGGGAACGAGCAGTACTTC
TRBJ1-2 - TRBV19 TRBD1 CASSLQGEDYGYTF TGTGCCAGTAGCCTCCAGGGGGAGGACTATGGCTACACCTTC
TRBJ2-4 few TRBV5-1 TRBD2 CASGPSGRAKNIQYF TGCGCCAGCGGACCTAGCGGGAGAGCCAAAAACATTCAGTACTTC
TRBJ2-4 - TRBV27 - CARGSGVPDKQNIQYF TGTGCCCGGGGGAGTGGGGTCCCTGATAAACAAAACATTCAGTACTTC
TRBJ2-5 - TRBV10-3 - CAISEGNQETQYF TGTGCCATCTCGGAGGGTAACCAAGAGACCCAGTACTTC
TRBJ2-1 - TRBV5-6 - CASSPTLSGSSYNEQFF TGTGCCAGCAGCCCTACTTTAAGCGGCTCCTCCTACAATGAGCAGTTCTTC
TRBJ1-1 - TRBV7-9 TRBD1 CASRGQGAMNTEAFF TGTGCCAGCCGCGGACAGGGGGCGATGAACACTGAAGCTTTCTTT
TRBJ1-5 - TRBV6-5 - CASSRGVRQPQHF TGTGCCAGCAGTCGGGGGGTTAGACAGCCCCAGCATTTT
TRBJ1-1 - TRBV9 - CASSPQTENTEAFF TGTGCCAGCAGTCCTCAGACTGAGAACACTGAAGCTTTCTTT
TRBJ1-4 few TRBV28 TRBD1 CASSSLGDSRGKLFF TGTGCCAGCAGTTCCCTCGGGGACAGCCGGGGAAAACTGTTTTTT
TRBJ1-2 - TRBV2 - CASTREHGYTF TGTGCCAGCACGCGGGAGCATGGCTACACCTTC
TRBJ1-2 - TRBV18 - CASLQDTNYGYTF TGTGCCAGCTTACAGGACACTAACTATGGCTACACCTTC
TRBJ2-1 few TRBV7-3 - CASSVVGANEQFF TGTGCCAGCAGCGTCGTAGGGGCAAATGAGCAGTTCTTC
TRBJ2-5 - TRBV5-4 - CASSLVQVQETQYF TGTGCCAGCAGCTTGGTACAGGTCCAAGAGACCCAGTACTTC
TRBJ2-2 - TRBV5-1 - CASSPNTGELFF TGCGCCAGCAGCCCAAACACCGGGGAGCTGTTTTTT
TRBJ1-1 - TRBV15 - CATSRSGKNTEAFF TGTGCCACCAGCAGATCGGGGAAGAACACTGAAGCTTTCTTT
TRBJ2-3 few TRBV5-1 - CASSSPAGQDTQYF TGCGCCAGCAGCTCCCCCGCTGGACAAGATACGCAGTATTTT
TRBJ2-5 few TRBV5-1 - CASSLSRSRVQETQYF TGCGCCAGCAGCTTGTCGAGGTCACGAGTTCAAGAGACCCAGTACTTC
TRBJ1-2 - TRBV6-6 - CASSNGGGGYTF TGTGCCAGCAGTAATGGGGGGGGTGGCTACACCTTC
TRBJ2-3 - TRBV5-4 - CASSFRADTQYF TGTGCCAGCAGCTTCCGCGCAGATACGCAGTATTTT
TRBJ2-7 - TRBV2 - CASNERRITYEQYF TGTGCCAGCAACGAAAGACGGATTACCTACGAGCAGTACTTC
TRBJ1-5 - TRBV7-6 TRBD1 CASSRRQGAEQPQHF TGTGCCAGCAGCAGACGACAGGGCGCGGAGCAGCCCCAGCATTTT
TRBJ1-2 - TRBV4-1 - CASSQGAGHYGYTF TGCGCCAGCAGCCAAGGCGCAGGGCACTATGGCTACACCTTC
TRBJ2-3 - TRBV2 TRBD2 CASSVTSGKDTQYF TGTGCCAGCAGTGTGACTAGCGGGAAAGATACGCAGTATTTT
TRBJ1-2 - TRBV5-1 - CASRNEGGYTF TGCGCCAGCAGAAATGAGGGGGGCTACACCTTC
TRBJ2-2 - TRBV9 - CASRPAGAANTGELFF TGTGCCAGCAGACCAGCCGGGGCGGCGAACACCGGGGAGCTGTTTTTT
TRBJ2-7 - TRBV7-3 - CASSLYSGTPYEQYF TGTGCCAGCAGCCTATATTCCGGGACACCCTACGAGCAGTACTTC
TRBJ2-7 - TRBV7-2 - CASSFLDSSYEQYF TGTGCCAGCAGCTTCCTTGACAGCTCCTACGAGCAGTACTTC
TRBJ2-5 once TRBV2 TRBD1 CASSAAGGETQYF TGTGCCAGCAGTGCGGCAGGGGGAGAGACCCAGTACTTC
TRBJ2-1 - TRBV11-2 - CASSSNGDNEQFF TGTGCCAGCAGCTCGAACGGGGACAATGAGCAGTTCTTC
TRBJ1-5 few TRBV6-6 - CASSRDSKGNQPQHF TGTGCCAGCAGCCGTGACAGTAAAGGCAATCAGCCCCAGCATTTT
TRBJ1-1 - TRBV11-2 TRBD1 CASSRTGEVRTEAFF TGTGCCAGCAGCCGAACAGGGGAAGTTCGCACTGAAGCTTTCTTT
TRBJ2-5 - TRBV7-9 - CASSQQVIGETQYF TGTGCCAGCAGCCAACAAGTAATCGGGGAGACCCAGTACTTC
TRBJ2-7 - TRBV7-2 - CASSYRDEQYF TGTGCCAGCAGCTACAGGGACGAGCAGTACTTC
TRBJ1-2 - TRBV7-2 - CASSSSRGQEGYTF TGTGCCAGCAGCAGCTCCCGGGGGCAGGAAGGCTACACCTTC
TRBJ1-2 - TRBV5-1 - CASSFDGYGYTF TGCGCCAGCAGCTTCGACGGCTATGGCTACACCTTC
TRBJ1-3 few TRBV19 - CASSMGNSGNTIYF TGTGCCAGTAGTATGGGGAACTCTGGAAACACCATATATTTT
TRBJ1-2 - TRBV9 TRBD1 CASSVAGTGRSNGYTF TGTGCCAGCAGCGTAGCCGGGACAGGGAGGTCGAATGGCTACACCTTC
TRBJ2-1 - TRBV5-1 - CASSQQGFDEQFF TGCGCCAGCAGCCAACAGGGTTTTGATGAGCAGTTCTTC
TRBJ1-2 - TRBV7-6 - CASSPQTENYGYTF TGTGCCAGCAGCCCCCAGACCGAAAACTATGGCTACACCTTC